Listed below are T cell receptor beta chains from one sample, sequenced in a study of blood T cell repertoires in COVID-19. The data were produced by immunoSEQ multiplex PCR, yet TCRdb's version contains in-frame clones alone and is incomplete. This sample has around 180,000 clones, with 82% found just once. The sample consisted of peripheral blood. The receptors derive from an elderly woman with active or convalescent COVID-19. Each CDR3 is given with its conserved first and last residue. A D gene is named only where the DNA matches it firmly. Size is omitted from some rows. Given values are once, few, many or a class for expanded clones.

TGTGCCAGCAGCTTAGCGCAGGGGGCCGCCGGAAACACCATATATTTT,CASSLAQGAAGNTIYF,TRBV7-9,TRBJ1-3,TRBD1,16,.
TGTGCCAGCAGTGAGGGGCAGGACACCGGGGAGCTGTTTTTT,CASSEGQDTGELFF,TRBV6-4,TRBJ2-2,.,14,few
TGTGCCAGCAGCCCGGCTACAGGGGGGGATGAAAAACTGTTTTTT,CASSPATGGDEKLFF,TRBV7-9,TRBJ1-4,TRBD1,15,.
TGTGCCAGCAGTGACTCTAGGGGCGATGGCTACACCTTC,CASSDSRGDGYTF,TRBV6-4,TRBJ1-2,.,13,.
TGTGCCAGCAGCTCGCGCTATGGCTACACCTTC,CASSSRYGYTF,TRBV3-1/TRBV3-2,TRBJ1-2,.,11,few
TGTGCCAGTAGTATACAAACGCGGGGAGAGACCCAGTACTTC,CASSIQTRGETQYF,TRBV19,TRBJ2-5,.,14,.
TGTGCCAGCCTGGAATGGAACGAGGGAGATACGCAGTATTTT,CASLEWNEGDTQYF,TRBV2,TRBJ2-3,.,14,.
TGTGCCAGCAGTTCGCGGGTAGGGACTAGCAGATTCGAGCAGTACTTC,CASSSRVGTSRFEQYF,TRBV6-5,TRBJ2-7,TRBD2,16,.
TGTGCCAGCAGCTTGGACCTATTACAGGGGACTGAAGCTTTCTTT,CASSLDLLQGTEAFF,TRBV5-4,TRBJ1-1,TRBD1,15,.
TGTGCCAGCAGGCCTGGAGGCTCGAACACCGGGGAGCTGTTTTTT,CASRPGGSNTGELFF,TRBV6-5,TRBJ2-2,.,15,once
TGTGCCAGCAGTCCCAGTACAGGACTAGCGGTCCCCTACGAGCAGTACTTC,CASSPSTGLAVPYEQYF,TRBV27,TRBJ2-7,TRBD2,17,once
TGTGCCAGCAGTTTAAGTCGGGACCGGGGCGGGGGGAACACTGAAGCTTTCTTT,CASSLSRDRGGGNTEAFF,TRBV28,TRBJ1-1,.,18,.
TGCGCCAGCAGGGCCTCAGGGGCAACTAATGAAAAACTGTTTTTT,CASRASGATNEKLFF,TRBV5-1,TRBJ1-4,.,15,.
TGTGCCAGCAGCCTCGGTTACGAGCAGTACTTC,CASSLGYEQYF,TRBV5-5,TRBJ2-7,.,11,.
TGCAGTGCTAGGAGGAACACTGAAGCTTTCTTT,CSARRNTEAFF,TRBV20-1,TRBJ1-1,.,11,.
TGTGCCAGCAGCACGGGTCCTCTAGCCAAAAACATTCAGTACTTC,CASSTGPLAKNIQYF,TRBV5-6,TRBJ2-4,.,15,.
TGTGCCAGCAGCAAAGACGTGGCTAGCCCATCTTACGAGCAGTACTTC,CASSKDVASPSYEQYF,TRBV21-1,TRBJ2-7,.,16,.
TGTGCCAGCACCTCCATGGGGGGGCCAACCTCTGGGGCCAACGTCCTGACTTTC,CASTSMGGPTSGANVLTF,TRBV9,TRBJ2-6,.,18,.
TGTGCCAGCAGTTTTGCAGGGGAATATGGCTACACCTTC,CASSFAGEYGYTF,TRBV12-3/TRBV12-4,TRBJ1-2,.,13,.
TGTGCCAGCAGCCAAAGGGGACAGGGGGGCAGTGCTGGCTACACCTTC,CASSQRGQGGSAGYTF,TRBV3-1/TRBV3-2,TRBJ1-2,TRBD1,16,few
TGTGCCAGCAGCCAAGATCGGACAGGGTTAGGGAAACTGTTTTTT,CASSQDRTGLGKLFF,TRBV14,TRBJ1-4,TRBD1,15,few
TGTGCCAGCAGCTTATGGGACAGGGGGTCGGCTTCACCCCTCCACTTT,CASSLWDRGSASPLHF,TRBV7-9,TRBJ1-6,TRBD1,16,.
TGTGCCCGAGATGTAGAGGGAGGTATCACAGATACGCAGTATTTT,CARDVEGGITDTQYF,TRBV30,TRBJ2-3,.,15,.
TGTGCCAGCAGCTTGACTAGCGGGGCCTACAATGAGCAGTTCTTC,CASSLTSGAYNEQFF,TRBV5-4,TRBJ2-1,TRBD2,15,.
TGTGCCAGCAGTATGACTCGCTCTGGAAACACCATATATTTT,CASSMTRSGNTIYF,TRBV14,TRBJ1-3,.,14,.
TGTGCCGGGAGGGGACTTTTTAACACCGGGGAGCTGTTTTTT,CAGRGLFNTGELFF,TRBV6-5,TRBJ2-2,TRBD2,14,.
TGTGCCACCAGTGATTTGCCGGGCAGGGGATCCTACAATGAGCAGTTCTTC,CATSDLPGRGSYNEQFF,TRBV24-1,TRBJ2-1,.,17,.
TGTGCCACCAGTGATACCTCCGGGACAGGCTATGGCTACACCTTC,CATSDTSGTGYGYTF,TRBV24-1,TRBJ1-2,TRBD1,15,.